This T cell receptor beta chain appears in the sequencing data of a study of CD8+ T cells in alopecia areata. Study in general: Treated individuals took tofacitinib by mouth, 5 to 10 mg twice daily. It was 6 to 18 months of tofacitinib, and then there were 6 months off drug.

This clone was detected a few times. The antigen remains unidentified. Trimming pared 0 bases from V and 3 bases from J, leaving 7 bases between. This CDR3 spans 13 amino acids. Looked up from germline, CDR1 is SGHRS and CDR2 is YFSETQ. Overall study findings and caveats: There were also resident alphabeta T cells of normal skin sequenced in scalp samples.

The authors extracted RNA and reverse transcribed it into cDNA as the sequencing template. Method: immunoSEQ multiplex PCR; TCRdb's copy keeps in-frame clones and lacks some. The sample comprises approximately 150,000 clones, around 49% of which are singletons, and less than 1% rests with the top ten. The clonotype was recovered from a human donor with alopecia areata. This chain connects TRBV5-1 to TRBJ2-7; no definite D call. The sequences come from CD4+ T cells sorted from blood, collected at week 0. CDR3 loop: CASSLGGNYEQYF. The CDR3 DNA reads as TGCGCCAGCAGCTTGGGCGGCAACTACGAGCAGTACTTC.